These 16 T cell receptor beta chains were sequenced from one sample in a study of T cells expressing NK-cell markers. After re-calling the 5' RACE reads, TCRdb lists one entry per CDR3 protein, DNA absent. In total, the table holds some 500,000 distinct CDR3 sequences. The sequenced sample consisted of blood T cells: a sorted CD56 or NKG2C T cell subset, CD4+ or CD8+ T cells, or bulk PBMC T cells (not recorded which). These receptors were obtained from a woman between 50 and 59 years old in good health.

This sequence joins TRBV7-2 and TRBJ2-1; checking the TCRdb D call of TRBD2 is not possible without DNA. The CDR3 totals 13 residues. The germline gives CDR1 SGHTA, CDR2 FQGNSA. The CDR3 sequence is CASSPREREVPFF.

The chain combines TRBV4-1 with TRBJ2-6; without DNA, the TCRdb call of TRBD1 cannot be checked. The CDR3 is 19 residues long. CDR1 is MGHRA, CDR2 YSYEKL, per germline. This CDR3 reads CASSQGARTGGTGANVLTF.

The V and J genes are TRBV2 and TRBJ1-2; TCRdb designates TRBD1, a call that cannot be tested without DNA. This CDR3 comprises 15 residues. The germline CDR1 and CDR2 sequences are SNHLY and FYNNEI. CDR3 region: CASTKGGPSNYGYTF. Full variable domain (remainder filled in from reference TRBV2 and TRBJ1-2): EPEVTQTPSHQVTQMGQEVILRCVPISNHLYFYWYRQILGQKVEFLVSFYNNEISEKSEIFDDQFSVERPDGSNFTLKIRSTKLEDSAMYFCASTKGGPSNYGYTFGSGTRLTVV.

The CDR3 is CASSGRGTSEANEQFF. The chain joins TRBV11-3 to TRBJ2-1; there is no DNA to check the TCRdb D call of TRBD2. From germline, CDR1 is SGHNT and CDR2 YENEEA. The CDR3 totals 16 residues. Using reference TRBV11-3 and TRBJ2-1 for the parts outside the CDR3, the full variable domain is EAGVVQSPRYKIIEKKQPVAFWCNPISGHNTLYWYLQNLGQGPELLIRYENEEAVDDSQLPKDRFSAERLKGVDSTLKIQPAELGDSAVYLCASSGRGTSEANEQFFGPGTRLTVL.

The CDR3 is CASSPHKGILTDTQYF. The chain couples TRBV3-1 to TRBJ2-3. In germline, CDR1 is LGHDT, CDR2 YNNKEL (reference sequence). The CDR3 is 16 amino acids.

The chain links TRBV11-3 to TRBJ2-2; TCRdb lists TRBD2, though no DNA is available to test this call. CDR3 length: 19 residues. CDR1 is SGHNT and CDR2 is YENEEA in the germline V gene. CDR3: CASSWTAGTSGRGNGELFF.

The J gene is TRBJ2-3, the V gene TRBV7-7; TCRdb calls TRBD2, which cannot be checked without DNA. CDR1 SSHAT and CDR2 FNYEAQ come from the germline V gene (reference sequence). CDR3 length equals 17 residues. This CDR3 is CASSSMTSGPGLDTQYF.

The V gene is TRBV20-1, the J gene TRBJ2-3; the D gene TCRdb calls, TRBD2, cannot be checked with no DNA. The CDR3 consists of 13 residues. Germline CDR1 and CDR2: DFQATT and SNEGSKA (reference sequence). CDR3 amino acids: CSAAVAGPDTQYF.

The chain employs TRBV18 and TRBJ2-2; absent DNA, TCRdb's TRBD1 call cannot be checked. Germline V gene lookup returns CDR1 KGHSH and CDR2 LQKENI. The CDR3 extends over 13 amino acids. CDR3 sequence reads: CATAPITTGELFF.

The chain combines TRBV12-3 or TRBV12-4 with TRBJ1-2; TCRdb proposes TRBD1, but this gene call is untestable without DNA. The CDR3 consists of 14 residues. The CDR3 loop is CASSLGTGGGGYTF.

The chain couples TRBV27 to TRBJ2-1; TCRdb indicates TRBD2, and absent DNA this call remains unverified. CDR3 length: 12 amino acids. Germline V gene data show CDR1 as MNHEY and CDR2 as SMNVEV (reference sequence). The CDR3 sequence is CASSPSENEQFF.

V and J are TRBV20-1 and TRBJ2-5; as DNA is missing, the TRBD2 call by TCRdb cannot be tested. The germline V gene encodes CDR1 DFQATT and CDR2 SNEGSKA (reference sequence). The CDR3 consists of 14 residues. The CDR3 spells CSAPVGLAEETQYF.

The CDR3 sequence is CASSYSISGSVYGYTF. The chain is built from TRBV6-6 and TRBJ1-2. CDR1 MNHNY and CDR2 SVGAGI come from the germline V gene (reference sequence). The CDR3 contains 16 residues.

The rearrangement links TRBV5-1 to TRBJ2-4; the TCRdb D gene call, TRBD1, has no DNA to confirm it. The CDR3 contains 17 residues. CDR1 is SGHRS and CDR2 is YFSETQ in the germline V gene. CDR3 amino acids: CASSLFAGAVAKNIQYF.

J is TRBJ2-1 and V is TRBV12-3 or TRBV12-4; no DNA is available, so the TRBD1 call from TCRdb remains unchecked. The CDR3 consists of 12 residues. The CDR3 reads CASSLSGNLQFF.

The chain has TRBV5-1 and TRBJ1-2. In germline, CDR1 is SGHRS, CDR2 YFSETQ. This CDR3 region has 14 residues. The CDR3 loop is CASTRDGPVWGYTF.